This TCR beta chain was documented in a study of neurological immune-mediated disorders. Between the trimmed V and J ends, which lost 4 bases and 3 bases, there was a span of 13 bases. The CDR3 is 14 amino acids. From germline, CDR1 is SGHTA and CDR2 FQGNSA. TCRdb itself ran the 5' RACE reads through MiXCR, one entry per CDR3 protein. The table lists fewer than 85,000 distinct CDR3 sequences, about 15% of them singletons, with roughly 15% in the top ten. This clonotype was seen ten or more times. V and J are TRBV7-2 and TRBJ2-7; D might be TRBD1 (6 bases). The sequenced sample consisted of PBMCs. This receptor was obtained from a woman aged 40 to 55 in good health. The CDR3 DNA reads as TGTGCCAGCAGCTCCCCCGACAGGCTCTACGAGCAGTACTTC. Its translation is CASSSPDRLYEQYF. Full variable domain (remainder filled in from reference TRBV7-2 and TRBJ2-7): GAGVSQSPSNKVTEKGKDVELRCDPISGHTALYWYRQSLGQGLEFLIYFQGNSAPDKSGLPSDRFSAERTGGSVSTLTIQRTQQEDSAVYLCASSSPDRLYEQYFGPGTRLTVT.